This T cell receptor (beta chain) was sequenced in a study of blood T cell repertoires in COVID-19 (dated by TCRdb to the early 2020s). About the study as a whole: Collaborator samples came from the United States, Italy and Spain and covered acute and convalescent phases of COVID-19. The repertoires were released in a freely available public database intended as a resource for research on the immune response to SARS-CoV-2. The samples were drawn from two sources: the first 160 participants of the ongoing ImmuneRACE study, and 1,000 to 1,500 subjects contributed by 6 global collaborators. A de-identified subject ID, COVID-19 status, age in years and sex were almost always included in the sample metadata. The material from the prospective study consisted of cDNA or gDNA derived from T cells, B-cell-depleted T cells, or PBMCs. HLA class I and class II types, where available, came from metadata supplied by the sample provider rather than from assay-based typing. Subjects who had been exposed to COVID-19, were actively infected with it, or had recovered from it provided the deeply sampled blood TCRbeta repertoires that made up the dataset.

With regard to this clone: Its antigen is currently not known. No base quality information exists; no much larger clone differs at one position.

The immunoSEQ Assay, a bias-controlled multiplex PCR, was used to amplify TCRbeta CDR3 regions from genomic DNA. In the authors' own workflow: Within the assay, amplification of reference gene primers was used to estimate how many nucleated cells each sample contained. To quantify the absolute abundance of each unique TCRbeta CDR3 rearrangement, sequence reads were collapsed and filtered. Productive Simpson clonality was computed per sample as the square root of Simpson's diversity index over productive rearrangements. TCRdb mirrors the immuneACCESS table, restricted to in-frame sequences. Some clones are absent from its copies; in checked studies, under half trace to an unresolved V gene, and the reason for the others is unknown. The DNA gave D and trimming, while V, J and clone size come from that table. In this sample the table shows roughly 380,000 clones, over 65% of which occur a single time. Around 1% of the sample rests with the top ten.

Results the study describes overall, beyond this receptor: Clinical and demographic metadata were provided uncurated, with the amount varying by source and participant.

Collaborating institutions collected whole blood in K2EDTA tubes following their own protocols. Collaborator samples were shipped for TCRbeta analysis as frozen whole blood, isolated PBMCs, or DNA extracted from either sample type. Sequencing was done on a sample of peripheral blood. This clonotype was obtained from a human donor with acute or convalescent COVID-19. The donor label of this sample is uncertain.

The CDR3 in this case is CASSRPGQGGYGYTF. The DNA sequence is TGTGCCAGCAGTCGTCCGGGACAGGGAGGTTATGGCTACACCTTC. In this chain, TRBV28 is recombined with TRBJ1-2; 9 central nucleotides agree with TRBD1. The CDR3 measures 15 amino acids from cysteine to phenylalanine. Of the read, only the CDR3 DNA is kept; its 45 bases are in frame from base 1. CDR1 MDHEN and CDR2 SYDVKM were looked up in the germline V gene. Trimmed from V: 5 bases; trimmed from J: 5 bases; junction bases lacking a gene match: 9.